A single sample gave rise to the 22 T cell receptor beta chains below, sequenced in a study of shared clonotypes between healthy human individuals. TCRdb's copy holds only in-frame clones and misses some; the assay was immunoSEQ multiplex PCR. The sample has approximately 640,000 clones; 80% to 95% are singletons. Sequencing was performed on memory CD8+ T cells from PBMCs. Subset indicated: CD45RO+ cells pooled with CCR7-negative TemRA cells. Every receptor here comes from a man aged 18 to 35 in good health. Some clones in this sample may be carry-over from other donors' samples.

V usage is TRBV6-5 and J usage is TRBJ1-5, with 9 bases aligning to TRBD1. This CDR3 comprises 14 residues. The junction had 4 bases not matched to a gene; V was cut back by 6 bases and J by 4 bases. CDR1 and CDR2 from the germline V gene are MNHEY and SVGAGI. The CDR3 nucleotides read TGTGCCAGCAGGGCGACAGGGGGTAATCAGCCCCAGCATTTT. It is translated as CASRATGGNQPQHF.

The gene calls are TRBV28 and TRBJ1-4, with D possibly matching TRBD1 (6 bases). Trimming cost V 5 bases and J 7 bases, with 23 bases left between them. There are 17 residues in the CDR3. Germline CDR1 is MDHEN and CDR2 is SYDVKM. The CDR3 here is CASSPPPTGGWGEKLFF. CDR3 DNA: TGTGCCAGCAGTCCGCCTCCGACAGGCGGGTGGGGTGAAAAACTGTTTTTT.

The CDR3 coding sequence is TGTGCCAGCAGCCCAAGGGGGGGCCTAAGCAATCAGCCCCAGCATTTT. Translating gives CASSPRGGLSNQPQHF. The chain couples TRBV11-2 to TRBJ1-5; a possible D gene is TRBD1 (6 bases). The CDR3 loop spans 16 amino acids. Germline values: CDR1 SGHAT, CDR2 FQNNGV. V lost 5 bases and J 1 base, leaving 15 bases between the germline ends.

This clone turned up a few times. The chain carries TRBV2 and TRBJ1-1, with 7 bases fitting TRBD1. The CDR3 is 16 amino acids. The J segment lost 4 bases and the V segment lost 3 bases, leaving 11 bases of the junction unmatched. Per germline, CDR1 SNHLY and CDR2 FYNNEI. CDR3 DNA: TGTGCCAGCAGTGACCCAGGGCCAGGGGGGGGCACTGAAGCTTTCTTT. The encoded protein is CASSDPGPGGGTEAFF.

CDR3 region: CASSFLRGTPYEQYF. CDR3 DNA: TGTGCCAGCAGTTTTTTGCGGGGGACCCCCTACGAGCAGTACTTC. The gene calls are TRBV27 and TRBJ2-7; 7 bases are a match to TRBD2. With 3 bases clipped from V and 2 bases from J, the junction kept 7 bases outside the gene matches. Looked up from germline, CDR1 is MNHEY and CDR2 is SMNVEV (reference sequence). The CDR3 has 15 amino acids.

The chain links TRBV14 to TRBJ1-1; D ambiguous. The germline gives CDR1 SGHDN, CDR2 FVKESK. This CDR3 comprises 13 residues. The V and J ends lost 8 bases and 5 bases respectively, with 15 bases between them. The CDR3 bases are TGTGCCAGCGCGTGGGCTTCGTGGACTGAAGCTTTCTTT. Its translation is CASAWASWTEAFF.

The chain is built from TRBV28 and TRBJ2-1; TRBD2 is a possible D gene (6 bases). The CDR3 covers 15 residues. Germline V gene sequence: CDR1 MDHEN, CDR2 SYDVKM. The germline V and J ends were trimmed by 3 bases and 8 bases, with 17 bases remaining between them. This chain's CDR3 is CASSLGTERIDEQFF. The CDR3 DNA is TGTGCCAGCAGTTTGGGGACTGAGAGGATCGATGAGCAGTTCTTC.

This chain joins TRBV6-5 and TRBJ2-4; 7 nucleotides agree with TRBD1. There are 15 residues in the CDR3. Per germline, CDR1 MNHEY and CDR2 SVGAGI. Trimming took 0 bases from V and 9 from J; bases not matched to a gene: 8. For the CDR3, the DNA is TGTGCCAGCAGTTACTCCAGGGACAGCGGAGGCATTCAGTACTTC. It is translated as CASSYSRDSGGIQYF.

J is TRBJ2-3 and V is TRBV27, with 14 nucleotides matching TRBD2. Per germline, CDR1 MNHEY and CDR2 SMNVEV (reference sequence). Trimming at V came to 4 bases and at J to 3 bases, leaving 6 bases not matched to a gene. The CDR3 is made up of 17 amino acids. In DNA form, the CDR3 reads TGTGCCAGCAGTTCGGGACTAGCGGGAGTGGGAACAGATACGCAGTATTTT. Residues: CASSSGLAGVGTDTQYF.

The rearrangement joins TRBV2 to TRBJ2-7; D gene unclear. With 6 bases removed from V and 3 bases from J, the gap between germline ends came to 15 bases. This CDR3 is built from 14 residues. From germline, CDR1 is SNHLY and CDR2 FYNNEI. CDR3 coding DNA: TGTGCCAGCAGAACCCTAGGTAAAGGCTACGAGCAGTACTTC. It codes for CASRTLGKGYEQYF.

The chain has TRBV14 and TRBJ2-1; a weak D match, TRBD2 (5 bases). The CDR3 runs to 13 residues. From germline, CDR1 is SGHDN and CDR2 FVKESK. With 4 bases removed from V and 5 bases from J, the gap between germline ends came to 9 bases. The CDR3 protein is CASSLQRNNEQFF. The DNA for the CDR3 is TGTGCCAGCAGCCTTCAGCGGAACAATGAGCAGTTCTTC.

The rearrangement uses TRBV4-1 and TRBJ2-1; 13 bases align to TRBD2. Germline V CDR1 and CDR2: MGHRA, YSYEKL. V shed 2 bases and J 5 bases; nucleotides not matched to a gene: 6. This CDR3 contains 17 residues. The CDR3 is CASSQPWTSGRDNEQFF. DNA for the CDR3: TGCGCCAGCAGCCAACCTTGGACTAGCGGGAGAGACAATGAGCAGTTCTTC.

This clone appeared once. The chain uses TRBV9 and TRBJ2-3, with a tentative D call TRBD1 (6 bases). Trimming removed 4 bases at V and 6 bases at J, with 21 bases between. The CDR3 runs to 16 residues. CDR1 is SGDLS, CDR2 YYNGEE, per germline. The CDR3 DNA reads TGTGCCAGCAGCTCCCAGACAGGTGCCATCGGGGATACGCAGTATTTT. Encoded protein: CASSSQTGAIGDTQYF.

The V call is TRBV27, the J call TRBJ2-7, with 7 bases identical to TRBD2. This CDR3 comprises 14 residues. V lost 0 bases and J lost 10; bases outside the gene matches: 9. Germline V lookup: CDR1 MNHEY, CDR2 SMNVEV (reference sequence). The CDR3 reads CASSLSLAGVYQYF. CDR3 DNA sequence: TGTGCCAGCAGTTTATCGCTTGCGGGAGTGTATCAGTACTTC.

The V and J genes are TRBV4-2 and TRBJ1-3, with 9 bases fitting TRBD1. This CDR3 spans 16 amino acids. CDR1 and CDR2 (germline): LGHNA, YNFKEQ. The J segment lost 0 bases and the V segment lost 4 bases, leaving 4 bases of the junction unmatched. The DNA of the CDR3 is TGTGCCAGCAGCCGGTCGGACAGGGGCTCTGGAAACACCATATATTTT. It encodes CASSRSDRGSGNTIYF.

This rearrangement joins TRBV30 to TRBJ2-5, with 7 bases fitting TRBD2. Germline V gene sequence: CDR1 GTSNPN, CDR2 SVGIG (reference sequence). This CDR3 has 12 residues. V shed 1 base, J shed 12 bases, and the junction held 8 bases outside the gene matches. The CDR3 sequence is CAWSAAGAGEYF. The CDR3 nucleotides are TGTGCCTGGAGTGCCGCCGGGGCGGGGGAGTACTTC.

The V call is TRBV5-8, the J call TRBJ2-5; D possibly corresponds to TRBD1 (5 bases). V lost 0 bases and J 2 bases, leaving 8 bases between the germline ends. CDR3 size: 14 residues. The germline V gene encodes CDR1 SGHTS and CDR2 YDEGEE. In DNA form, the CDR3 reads TGTGCCAGCAGCTTGGTACAGGAACAAGAGACCCAGTACTTC. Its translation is CASSLVQEQETQYF.

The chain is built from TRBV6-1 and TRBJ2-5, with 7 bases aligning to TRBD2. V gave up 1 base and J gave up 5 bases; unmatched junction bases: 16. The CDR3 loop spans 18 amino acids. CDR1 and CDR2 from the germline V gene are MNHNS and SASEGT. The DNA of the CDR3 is TGTGCCAGCAGTGAAGGAGTTCTGGCGGGAGTCGGTTGGGAGACCCAGTACTTC. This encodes CASSEGVLAGVGWETQYF.

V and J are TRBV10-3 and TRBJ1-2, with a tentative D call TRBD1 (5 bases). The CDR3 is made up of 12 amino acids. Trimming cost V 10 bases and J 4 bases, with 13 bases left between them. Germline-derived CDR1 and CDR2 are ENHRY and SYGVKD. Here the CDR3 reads CATYEGPYGYTF. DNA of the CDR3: TGTGCCACCTACGAGGGGCCCTATGGCTACACCTTC.

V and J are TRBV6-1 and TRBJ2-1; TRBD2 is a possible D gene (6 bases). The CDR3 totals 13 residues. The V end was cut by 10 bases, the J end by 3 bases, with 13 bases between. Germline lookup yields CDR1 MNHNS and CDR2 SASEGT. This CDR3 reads CATRDFLYNEQFF. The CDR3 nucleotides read TGTGCCACCCGGGACTTCCTCTACAATGAGCAGTTCTTC.

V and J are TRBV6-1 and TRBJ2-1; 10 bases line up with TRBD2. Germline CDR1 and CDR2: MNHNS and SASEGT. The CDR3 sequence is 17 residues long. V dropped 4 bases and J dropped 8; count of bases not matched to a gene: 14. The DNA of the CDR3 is TGTGCCAGCAGTGGCCCCCTCCCTAGCGGGGGACCGGATGAGCAGTTCTTC. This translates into CASSGPLPSGGPDEQFF.

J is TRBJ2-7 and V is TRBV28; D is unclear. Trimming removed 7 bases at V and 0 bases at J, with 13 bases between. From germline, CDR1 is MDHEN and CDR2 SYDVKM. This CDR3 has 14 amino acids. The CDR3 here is CASTQGIYSYEQYF. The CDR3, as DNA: TGTGCCAGCACCCAAGGTATCTACTCCTACGAGCAGTACTTC.